This T cell receptor beta chain was sequenced during a study of post-analysis software for immune sequencing data. About the study: The cohort encompassed relapsing-remitting, secondary progressive and progressive-relapsing multiple sclerosis disease courses. Study outcomes and limitations: There was significantly lower normalized Chao1 diversity in multiple sclerosis patients than in controls. Higher frequency in patients than in controls was seen for five TRBV segments, with TRBV5-6, TRBV5-1 and TRBV20-1 among them.

Concerning this clonotype itself: Its antigen is not known.

Germline CDR1 reads KGHDR; CDR2 reads SFDVKD. Trimming stripped 3 bases from V and 2 bases from J, with 19 bases between. This CDR3 has 18 residues. TCR beta libraries were prepared from cDNA with unique molecular identifiers. It was from roughly 1.1 to 9.2 million T cells that about 540,000 cDNA molecules came. TCRdb itself ran the PCR reads through MiXCR, one entry per CDR3 protein. Of some 370,000 distinct CDR3 sequences listed, 30% to 45% are singletons. The clonotype originates from a girl between 5 and 17 years old with multiple sclerosis. The V call is TRBV24-1, the J call TRBJ2-1; D possibly matches TRBD1 or TRBD2 (6 bases each). The sequencing input was blood. The CDR3 DNA follows: TGTGCCACCAGTGATGGGGGAGGCCTGAGGGGGGCCTACAATGAGCAGTTCTTC. It codes for CATSDGGGLRGAYNEQFF.